The 26 T cell receptor beta chains in this list originate from one sample, sequenced in a study of T cell clonality in common variable immunodeficiency (dated by TCRdb to the mid-2010s). Receptor amplification or capture employed the immunoSEQ multiplex PCR assay. Entries here come from immuneACCESS through TCRdb and include only in-frame sequences with V and J called. Some clones fail to appear in such tables; in the studies checked, an unresolved V gene covers under half of the shortfall, and the cause of the remainder is unknown. The sample records about 52,000 clones, none occurring a single time. The top ten clones comprise 2% to 2.5% of the sample. The sample consisted of peripheral blood mononuclear cells. The origin of the receptors is a person aged 18 to 69 in good health.

This clone was seen more than once but under ten times. The CDR3 extends 3 residues past the end of the read, so its final part is completed from the germline J gene. The rearrangement joins TRBV20-1 to TRBJ1-5; possibly TRBD1 for D (6 bases). This CDR3 comprises 14 residues. Germline V gene lookup returns CDR1 DFQATT and CDR2 SNEGSKA (reference sequence). V lost 2 bases to trimming and J lost 3 bases, with 11 bases between them. CDR3 bases read: TGCAGTGCTAGAATGAGGGGGAACAATCAGCCC. Its translation is CSARMRGNNQP. In full, the CDR3 is CSARMRGNNQPQHF.

There are many counts of this clone. The observed sequence ends 3 residues before the CDR3 terminus, with the missing tail filled in from the germline J gene. This chain connects TRBV29-1 to TRBJ2-1, with 11 bases lining up with TRBD1. Germline V gives CDR1 SQVTM, CDR2 ANQGSEA. The CDR3 is made up of 14 amino acids. After removal of 5 bases from V and 6 bases from J, the junction contained 6 bases not matched to a gene. The CDR3: CSVLRTGGRNEQFF. The covered CDR3 bases are TGCAGCGTTCTCCGGACAGGGGGCCGCAATGAG.

This clone was found a few times. The junction does not match germline at one end; this may be a read error. The CDR3 goes on 3 residues after the read ends, and that part is filled in from the germline J gene. The V and J genes are TRBV6-1 and TRBJ1-6, with D unclear. This CDR3 is built from 14 residues. The germline CDR1 and CDR2 sequences are MNHNS and SASEGT. The CDR3 bases that were read are TGTACCAGCAGTGAAGTGAGGGCGGGAAGATCC. This sequence encodes CTSSEVRAGRS. The whole CDR3 protein is CTSSEVRAGRSLHF.

This clone showed up many times. Sequencing ends 3 residues short of the CDR3 end; the germline J gene provides the rest. V usage is TRBV5-1 and J usage is TRBJ1-1; 8 bases are shared with TRBD1. Looked up from germline, CDR1 is SGHRS and CDR2 is YFSETQ. Trimming removed 4 bases from V and 6 bases from J; junction bases left unmatched: 8. The CDR3 sequence is 14 residues long. CDR3 loop: CASSPGQGASEAFF. The covered CDR3 bases are TGCGCCAGCAGCCCCGGACAGGGTGCATCTGAA. The full variable domain, its missing parts supplied by reference TRBV5-1 and TRBJ1-1, is KAGVTQTPRYLIKTRGQQVTLSCSPISGHRSVSWYQQTPGQGLQFLFEYFSETQRNKGNFPGRFSGRQFSNSRSEMNVSTLELGDSALYLCASSPGQGASEAFFGQGTRLTVV.

This clone occurred many times. The read gets to within 3 residues of the CDR3 end, and the germline J gene fills in the rest. This rearrangement joins TRBV7-9 to TRBJ1-4, with 10 positions matching TRBD1. The CDR3 runs to 14 residues. The trim removed 6 bases at V and 5 bases at J, leaving 3 bases unmatched. Germline CDR1 reads SEHNR; CDR2 reads FQNEAQ (reference sequence). CDR3 loop: CASSPGQGNEKLFF. The CDR3 bases that were read are TGTGCCAGCAGTCCGGGACAGGGGAATGAAAAA.

Details on this clone: The read terminates 3 residues before the CDR3 end, so the remaining end is supplied by the germline J gene. This chain uses TRBV5-1 with TRBJ2-3, with 9 bases that match TRBD2. This CDR3 has 16 residues. Per the germline V gene, CDR1 is SGHRS and CDR2 is YFSETQ. V was clipped by 2 bases and J by 4 bases; unmatched bases: 8. CDR3 sequence reads: CASSLGGGGASDTQYF. The covered CDR3 bases are TGCGCCAGCAGCTTAGGTGGCGGGGGGGCTTCAGATACG.

Details on this clone: The read ends 3 residues shy of where the CDR3 ends; the end is completed using the germline J gene. V is TRBV6-1 and J is TRBJ2-3; 7 bases match TRBD1. The CDR3 has 14 amino acids. Germline-derived CDR1 and CDR2 are MNHNS and SASEGT. Incomplete CDR3 DNA: TGTGCCAGCAGTGAATTAGCAGGGGGTGAGACG. Translating gives CASSELAGGET. The full CDR3 protein is CASSELAGGETQYF.

Comment on this clone: The read stops 3 residues short of the end of the CDR3; the missing end is completed from the germline J gene. The V call is TRBV2, the J call TRBJ2-7; 9 nucleotides align to TRBD2. With V trimmed by 5 bases and J by 6 bases, 8 bases remained unmatched. Germline CDR1 is SNHLY and CDR2 is FYNNEI. The CDR3 sequence is 14 residues long. This chain's CDR3 is CASSSLAGGPEQYF. CDR3 DNA, as far as it was read: TGTGCCAGCAGTAGCCTTGCGGGAGGGCCCGAG.

There are many counts of this clone. The read halts 3 residues ahead of the CDR3 end, with the missing end drawn from the germline J gene. The gene calls are TRBV5-5 and TRBJ1-3; D is undetermined. Germline-derived CDR1 and CDR2 are SGHKS and YYEKEE (reference sequence). Trimming cost V 0 bases and J 2 bases, with 6 bases left between them. This CDR3 contains 14 residues. Incomplete CDR3 DNA: TGTGCCAGCAGCTTGGGCGGTGCTGGAAACACC. As protein: CASSLGGAGNT. In full, the CDR3 reads CASSLGGAGNTIYF. The full variable domain, rest sourced from reference TRBV5-5 and TRBJ1-3, is DAGVTQSPTHLIKTRGQQVTLRCSPISGHKSVSWYQQVLGQGPQFIFQYYEKEERGRGNFPDRFSARQFPNYSSELNVNALLLGDSALYLCASSLGGAGNTIYFGEGSWLTVV.

The table lists this clone with many counts. The read terminates 3 residues before the CDR3 end, so the remaining end is supplied by the germline J gene. V gene TRBV5-1 combines with J gene TRBJ2-5; TRBD2 matches at 8 bases. This CDR3 region has 15 residues. V lost 3 bases and J lost 5; bases outside the gene matches: 9. The germline V gene has CDR1 SGHRS and CDR2 YFSETQ. CDR3 region: CASSSGGTRGETQYF. The covered CDR3 bases are TGCGCCAGCAGCTCCGGGGGGACTAGGGGTGAGACC. Complete variable domain (other parts from reference TRBV5-1 and TRBJ2-5): KAGVTQTPRYLIKTRGQQVTLSCSPISGHRSVSWYQQTPGQGLQFLFEYFSETQRNKGNFPGRFSGRQFSNSRSEMNVSTLELGDSALYLCASSSGGTRGETQYFGPGTRLLVL.

This clone was seen only a few times. The CDR3 extends 3 residues past the end of the read, so its final part is completed from the germline J gene. The chain uses TRBV5-1 and TRBJ1-1, with TRBD1 matching over 7 bases. The CDR3 loop spans 14 amino acids. The junction had 10 bases not matched to a gene; V was cut back by 4 bases and J by 7 bases. Germline V gives CDR1 SGHRS, CDR2 YFSETQ. The covered CDR3 bases are TGCGCCAGCAGCGGGGGACAGCCGTATAGTGAA. Translation gives CASSGGQPYSE. The entire CDR3 protein reads CASSGGQPYSEAFF.

This clone was observed at least ten times. The CDR3 region is CASSTRSTETQYF. CDR3 DNA (partial): TGTGCCAGTAGTACGCGGAGTACAGAGACC. The J gene is TRBJ2-5, the V gene TRBV19; D call uncertain. Coverage ceases 3 residues before the CDR3 finishes, and the germline J gene fills in the end. V lost 4 bases, J lost 4 bases, and 10 bases lay in between. This CDR3 region has 13 residues. The germline gives CDR1 LNHDA, CDR2 SQIVND (reference sequence). The whole variable domain, remainder taken from reference TRBV19 and TRBJ2-5, is DGGITQSPKYLFRKEGQNVTLSCEQNLNHDAMYWYRQDPGQGLRLIYYSQIVNDFQKGDIAEGYSVSREKKESFPLTVTSAQKNPTAFYLCASSTRSTETQYFGPGTRLLVL.

The table lists this clone with many counts. The observed sequence ends 3 residues before the CDR3 terminus, with the missing tail filled in from the germline J gene. This specimen includes other DNA sequences encoding the same CDR3. The chain is built from TRBV18 and TRBJ1-2; 7 bases line up with TRBD1. Germline trimming cut 6 bases from V and 3 bases from J; bases unmatched to any gene: 4. The CDR3 extends over 13 amino acids. Germline CDR1 and CDR2: KGHSH and LQKENI. Partial CDR3 DNA: TGTGCCAGCTCGACCGGGACAGACTATGGC. This encodes CASSTGTDYG. The CDR3, in full, reads CASSTGTDYGYTF.

The sample holds many counts of this clone. The observed sequence ends 3 residues before the CDR3 terminus, with the missing tail filled in from the germline J gene. J is TRBJ2-1 and V is TRBV18; 11 nucleotides line up with TRBD2. The CDR3 totals 16 residues. Per the germline V gene, CDR1 is KGHSH and CDR2 is LQKENI. V was clipped by 3 bases and J by 4 bases; unmatched bases: 5. CDR3 protein: CASSPQGTSGYNEQFF. Partial CDR3 DNA: TGTGCCAGCTCACCCCAAGGGACTAGCGGTTACAATGAG.

This clone was seen many times. The CDR3 extends 3 residues past the end of the read, so its final part is completed from the germline J gene. The rearrangement links TRBV19 to TRBJ1-6, with a possible D match to TRBD1 (6 bases). V gave up 6 bases and J gave up 9 bases, with 18 bases separating them. The germline CDR1 and CDR2 sequences are LNHDA and SQIVND (reference sequence). The CDR3 is made up of 15 amino acids. The covered CDR3 bases are TGTGCCAGTAGGCCACAGGGCGACGGAAGTTCACCC. Residues: CASRPQGDGSSP. In full, the CDR3 is CASRPQGDGSSPLHF.

This clone was seen more than once but under ten times. The part of the CDR3 DNA that was read is TGTGCCAGCTCACCTTTTGACAGGACCTCCTATCAGCCC. Translating gives CASSPFDRTSYQP. The whole CDR3 protein is CASSPFDRTSYQPQHF. V and J are TRBV18 and TRBJ1-5; TRBD1 is a possible D gene (6 bases). The CDR3 end lies 3 residues beyond the end of the read and is filled in from the germline J gene. The CDR3 is 16 residues long. The V end was cut by 3 bases, the J end by 5 bases, with 17 bases between. From germline, CDR1 is KGHSH and CDR2 LQKENI.

The table lists this clone with many counts. The read finishes 3 residues shy of the CDR3 end, and the germline J gene is used to complete it. This chain uses TRBV15 with TRBJ2-3; D perhaps matches TRBD2 (5 bases). CDR1 is LNHNV, CDR2 YYDKDF, per germline (reference sequence). The CDR3 has 12 amino acids. The DNA read from the CDR3 is TGTGCCACCAGCAGAGATGGCGGGACG. It translates to CATSRDGGT. The full CDR3 is CATSRDGGTQYF.

This clone was seen ten or more times. The observed sequence ends 3 residues before the CDR3 terminus, with the missing tail filled in from the germline J gene. The chain carries TRBV7-8 and TRBJ2-7; perhaps TRBD2 as D (5 bases). The CDR3 length is 15 residues. Deletions cut 1 base from V and 1 base from J, with 11 bases between. Germline assignment: CDR1 SGHVS and CDR2 FQNEAQ. The sequenced CDR3 bases are TGTGCCAGCAGCTTAGTGACCGCGGGTTCCTACGAG. Translating gives CASSLVTAGSYE. The whole CDR3 reads CASSLVTAGSYEQYF.

A few counts support this clone. The read stops 3 residues short of the end of the CDR3; the missing end is completed from the germline J gene. The chain couples TRBV7-6 to TRBJ2-7; TRBD1 agrees at 11 bases. Germline V gives CDR1 SGHVS, CDR2 FNYEAQ. V shed 5 bases and J 6 bases; nucleotides not matched to a gene: 12. The CDR3 is 16 amino acids. CDR3 sequence: CASSPIGAGTGGEQYF. The CDR3 DNA, read in part, is TGTGCCAGCAGCCCGATTGGAGCCGGGACAGGGGGCGAG.

This clone showed up many times. The DNA ends 3 residues before the CDR3 does, and the rest of the CDR3 is filled in from the germline J gene. The chain has TRBV30 and TRBJ2-7; tentative D call: TRBD1 (6 bases). Looked up from germline, CDR1 is GTSNPN and CDR2 is SVGIG (reference sequence). The CDR3 loop spans 15 amino acids. Trimming took off 5 bases at V and 0 bases at J, with 17 bases between the two ends. This CDR3 is CAWLDRQALSYEQYF. CDR3 DNA (partial): TGTGCCTGGCTAGATAGACAGGCCCTCTCCTACGAG. The full variable domain, its missing parts supplied by reference TRBV30 and TRBJ2-7, is SQTIHQWPATLVQPVGSPLSLECTVEGTSNPNLYWYRQAAGRGLQLLFYSVGIGQISSEVPQNLSASRPQDRQFILSSKKLLLSDSGFYLCAWLDRQALSYEQYFGPGTRLTVT.

This clone was seen many times. The read ends 3 residues before the CDR3 terminus; that terminus is restored from the germline J gene. The chain combines TRBV20-1 with TRBJ2-7; a weak D match, TRBD1 (6 bases). The length of the CDR3 is 14 residues. The V gene's germline CDR1 is DFQATT and CDR2 SNEGSKA (reference sequence). Trimming removed 0 bases at V and 4 bases at J, with 13 bases between. CDR3 sequence reads: CSARDPVRGYEQYF. The DNA read from the CDR3 is TGCAGTGCTAGAGACCCCGTCAGGGGTTACGAG.

This clone was observed a handful of times. The read terminates 3 residues ahead of where the CDR3 ends, so the germline J gene completes it. The chain joins TRBV7-6 to TRBJ1-2; TRBD1 might be the D (6 bases). The CDR3 loop spans 15 amino acids. V lost 0 bases to trimming and J lost 2 bases, with 10 bases between them. Germline CDR1 SGHVS, CDR2 FNYEAQ. CDR3 loop: CASSLAGTRNYGYTF. The CDR3 DNA, read in part, is TGTGCCAGCAGCTTAGCTGGGACAAGAAACTATGGC. The full variable domain, its missing parts supplied by reference TRBV7-6 and TRBJ1-2, is GAGVSQSPRYKVTKRGQDVALRCDPISGHVSLYWYRQALGQGPEFLTYFNYEAQQDKSGLPNDRFSAERPEGSISTLTIQRTEQRDSAMYRCASSLAGTRNYGYTFGSGTRLTVV.

With regard to this clone: The read ends 3 residues early relative to the CDR3; the germline J gene fills the gap. This chain joins TRBV18 and TRBJ2-3; TRBD2 is a possible D gene (6 bases). V was shortened by 3 bases and J by 4 bases, with 17 bases between the two germline ends. CDR1 and CDR2 from the germline V gene are KGHSH and LQKENI. CDR3 length: 16 amino acids. CDR3 in amino acids: CASSPSARLGSDTQYF. The sequenced CDR3 bases are TGTGCCAGCTCACCCTCGGCACGACTAGGTTCAGATACG.

This clone was recorded many times. The read halts 3 residues ahead of the CDR3 end, with the missing end drawn from the germline J gene. This rearrangement joins TRBV19 to TRBJ1-3, with no clear D. Per the germline V gene, CDR1 is LNHDA and CDR2 is SQIVND (reference sequence). V lost 5 bases to trimming and J lost 4 bases, with 9 bases between them. There are 13 residues in the CDR3. The CDR3 bases that were read are TGTGCCAGTAGTTCTATCTTCGGAAACACC. It is translated as CASSSIFGNT. The entire CDR3 is CASSSIFGNTIYF.

This clone was counted many times. The read ends 3 residues before the CDR3 terminus; that terminus is restored from the germline J gene. This chain uses TRBV29-1 with TRBJ1-1, with 8 bases identical to TRBD1. Unmatched junction bases numbered 4, after V lost 5 bases and J lost 5 bases. The CDR3 has 12 amino acids. In germline, CDR1 is SQVTM, CDR2 ANQGSEA. CDR3 loop: CSVYRGRTEAFF. CDR3 DNA (partial): TGCAGCGTTTACAGGGGGAGGACTGAA.

This clone was recorded at least ten times. Read sequence stops 3 residues before the CDR3 end, and the germline J gene provides the missing end. The gene calls are TRBV20-1 and TRBJ1-2; 8 bases match TRBD1. In germline, CDR1 is DFQATT, CDR2 SNEGSKA (reference sequence). V lost 3 bases, J lost 6 bases, and 6 bases stayed unmatched. The CDR3 spans 13 residues. The CDR3 is CSARPGQANGYTF. The part of the CDR3 DNA that was read is TGCAGTGCTAGGCCGGGACAGGCCAATGGC.